This T cell receptor beta chain was captured by sequencing in a study of CD8 T cells in Susac syndrome. In the multiple sclerosis control group, patients were treatment-naive and had stable or active relapsing-remitting disease. RNA in amounts of roughly 0.5 to 1 ug was reverse transcribed with random hexamers. TCRdb itself ran the immunoSEQ multiplex PCR reads through MiXCR, one entry per CDR3 protein. In the table there are just over 300,000 distinct CDR3 sequences, 92% of which are singletons. The V and J ends lost 6 bases and 0 bases respectively, with 6 bases between them. The V gene's germline CDR1 is MNHEY and CDR2 SVGEGT. This CDR3 is 14 amino acids long.

Sequencing was performed on CD4+ T cells from PBMCs. This TCR was recovered from a human donor with multiple sclerosis. The rearrangement joins TRBV6-2 or TRBV6-3 to TRBJ2-6; no clear D gene. CDR3 protein: CASSESSGANVLTF. CDR3 in DNA: TGTGCCAGCAGCGAAAGCTCTGGGGCCAACGTCCTGACTTTC.